Listed here are 2 T cell receptor beta chains from one sample, sequenced in a study of cytomegalovirus exposure and HLA in healthy donors. PCR primers comprised 60 Vbeta and 13 Jbeta primers. Repertoires were generated with immunoSEQ multiplex PCR, while TCRdb's copy carries only in-frame clones and drops some. The sample consists of 90,000 to 150,000 clones, over 65% of them appearing once. The specimen was PBMCs. These TCRs come from a woman aged 30 to 39 in good health and CMV-seropositive.

The gene calls are TRBV4-2 and TRBJ2-3, with TRBD2 matching over 9 bases. Germline CDR1 reads LGHNA; CDR2 reads YNFKEQ. V shed 0 bases and J 3 bases; nucleotides not matched to a gene: 13. This CDR3 region has 19 residues. DNA for the CDR3: TGTGCCAGCAGCCAAGATCCCGCGGGTAGCGGGGGAGGGACAGATACGCAGTATTTT. Translation gives CASSQDPAGSGGGTDTQYF.

The table lists this clone with a count of one. The CDR3 sequence is CATSRLYRQGFEGTEAFF. CDR3 nucleotide sequence: TGTGCCACCAGCAGATTGTACCGTCAGGGGTTTGAAGGCACTGAAGCTTTCTTT. This chain uses TRBV15 with TRBJ1-1; possibly TRBD1 for D (6 bases). V shed 2 bases and J shed 4 bases, with 23 bases lying between them. Per germline, CDR1 LNHNV and CDR2 YYDKDF (reference sequence). There are 18 residues in the CDR3.